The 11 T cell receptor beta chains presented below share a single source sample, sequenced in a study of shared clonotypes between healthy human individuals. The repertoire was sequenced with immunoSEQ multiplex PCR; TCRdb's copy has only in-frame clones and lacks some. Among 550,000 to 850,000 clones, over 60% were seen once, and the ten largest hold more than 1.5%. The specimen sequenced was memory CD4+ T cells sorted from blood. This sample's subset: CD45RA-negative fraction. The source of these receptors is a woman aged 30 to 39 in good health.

The CDR3 protein is CASSSGTGRNEQYF. The CDR3 DNA reads as TGTGCCAGCAGTTCCGGGACAGGGAGGAACGAGCAGTACTTC. The chain combines TRBV28 with TRBJ2-7, with 9 positions matching TRBD1. The CDR3 extends over 14 amino acids. Germline V gene sequence: CDR1 MDHEN, CDR2 SYDVKM. Losses at the gene ends were 4 bases for V and 5 bases for J; bases not matched to a gene: 6.

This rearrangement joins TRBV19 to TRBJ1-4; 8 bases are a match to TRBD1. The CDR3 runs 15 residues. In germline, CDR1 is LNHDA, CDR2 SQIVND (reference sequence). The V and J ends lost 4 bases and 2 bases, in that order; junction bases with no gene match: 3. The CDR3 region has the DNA TGTGCCAGTAGTACGCGACAGGGGACTAATGAAAAACTGTTTTTT. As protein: CASSTRQGTNEKLFF.

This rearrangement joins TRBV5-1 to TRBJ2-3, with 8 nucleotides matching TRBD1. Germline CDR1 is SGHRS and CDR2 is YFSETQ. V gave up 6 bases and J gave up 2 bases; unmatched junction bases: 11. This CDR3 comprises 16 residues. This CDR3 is CASMYGTGLYTDTQYF. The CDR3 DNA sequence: TGCGCCAGCATGTACGGGACAGGTCTCTACACAGATACGCAGTATTTT.

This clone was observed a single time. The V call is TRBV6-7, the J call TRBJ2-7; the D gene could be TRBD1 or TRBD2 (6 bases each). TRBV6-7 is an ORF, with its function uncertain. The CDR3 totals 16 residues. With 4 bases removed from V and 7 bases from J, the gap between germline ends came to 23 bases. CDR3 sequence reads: CASSSSGLGGALEQYF. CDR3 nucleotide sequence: TGTGCCAGCAGTTCGTCGGGACTTGGGGGCGCTCTAGAGCAGTACTTC.

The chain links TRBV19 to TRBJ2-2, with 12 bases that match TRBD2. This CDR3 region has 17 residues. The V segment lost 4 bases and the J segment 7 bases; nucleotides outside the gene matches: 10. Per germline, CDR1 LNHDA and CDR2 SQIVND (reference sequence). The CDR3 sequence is CASSRSSGRDSFGELFF. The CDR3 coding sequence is TGTGCCAGTAGTAGGTCTAGCGGGAGGGACTCGTTCGGGGAGCTGTTTTTT.

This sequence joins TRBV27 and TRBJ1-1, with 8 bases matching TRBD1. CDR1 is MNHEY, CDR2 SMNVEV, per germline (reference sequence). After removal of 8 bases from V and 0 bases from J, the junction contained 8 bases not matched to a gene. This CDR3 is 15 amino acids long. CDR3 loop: CASVDRGAMNTEAFF. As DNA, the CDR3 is TGTGCCAGCGTTGACAGGGGCGCCATGAACACTGAAGCTTTCTTT.

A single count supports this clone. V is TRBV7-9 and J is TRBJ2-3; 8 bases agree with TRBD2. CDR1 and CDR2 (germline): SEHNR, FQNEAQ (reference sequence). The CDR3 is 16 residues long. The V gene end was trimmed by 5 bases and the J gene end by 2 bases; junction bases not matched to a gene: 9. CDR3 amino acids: CASSPRLAGFTDTQYF. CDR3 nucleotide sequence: TGTGCCAGCAGCCCTCGGCTAGCGGGTTTCACAGATACGCAGTATTTT.

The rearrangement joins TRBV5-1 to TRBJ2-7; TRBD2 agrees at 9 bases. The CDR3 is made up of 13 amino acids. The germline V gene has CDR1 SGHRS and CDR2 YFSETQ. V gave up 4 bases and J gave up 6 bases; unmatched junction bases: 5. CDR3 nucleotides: TGCGCCAGCAGCCAAGCGGGAGGTTTCGAGCAGTACTTC. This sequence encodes CASSQAGGFEQYF.

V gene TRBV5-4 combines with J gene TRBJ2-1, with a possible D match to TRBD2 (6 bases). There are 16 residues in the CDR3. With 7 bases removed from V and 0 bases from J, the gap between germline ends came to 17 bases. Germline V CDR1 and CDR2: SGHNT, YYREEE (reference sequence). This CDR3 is CASGAGTYPSYNEQFF. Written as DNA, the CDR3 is TGTGCCAGCGGTGCCGGGACTTACCCCTCCTACAATGAGCAGTTCTTC.

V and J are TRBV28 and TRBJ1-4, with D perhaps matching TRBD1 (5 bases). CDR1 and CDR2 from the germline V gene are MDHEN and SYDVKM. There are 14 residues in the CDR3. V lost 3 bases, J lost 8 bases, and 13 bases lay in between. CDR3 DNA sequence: TGTGCCAGCAGTTTGGGGCTCCTACCAGAAAAACTGTTTTTT. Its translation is CASSLGLLPEKLFF.

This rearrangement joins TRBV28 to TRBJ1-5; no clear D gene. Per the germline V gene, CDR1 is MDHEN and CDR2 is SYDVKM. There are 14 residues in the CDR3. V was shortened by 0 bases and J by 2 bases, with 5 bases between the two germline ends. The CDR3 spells CASSLWPGNQPQHF. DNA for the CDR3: TGTGCCAGCAGTTTATGGCCAGGCAATCAGCCCCAGCATTTT. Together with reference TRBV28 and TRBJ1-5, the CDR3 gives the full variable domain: DVKVTQSSRYLVKRTGEKVFLECVQDMDHENMFWYRQDPGLGLRLIYFSYDVKMKEKGDIPEGYSVSREKKERFSLILESASTNQTSMYLCASSLWPGNQPQHFGDGTRLSIL.